This is a list of T cell receptor beta chains from one sample in a study of graft-versus-host responses after intestinal transplantation. No antigens are known for them. Sequenced by immunoSEQ multiplex PCR; TCRdb stores in-frame clones only, minus some. The table has about 88,000 clones, approximately 90% seen once. This specimen was unstimulated CD4+ T cells sorted from spleen or lymph node cells, taken before transplant. Receptor source: a human donor who was the organ donor for an intestinal transplant. CDR3s include the opening cysteine and the closing phenylalanine or tryptophan. D genes are given only for firm matches. Size values are once, few and many counts, or a class for expanded clones, and some rows have none.

abundance: -
v_gene: TRBV27
j_gene: TRBJ2-3
d_gene: TRBD2
CDR3aa: CASGRGRLAGGSDTQYF
CDR3nt: TGTGCCAGCGGAAGAGGGAGACTAGCGGGAGGGTCAGATACGCAGTATTTT

abundance: -
v_gene: TRBV12-1
j_gene: TRBJ2-7
d_gene: -
CDR3aa: CASSTGTRTYEQYF
CDR3nt: TGTGCCAGCAGCACCGGGACTAGAACCTACGAGCAGTACTTC

abundance: -
v_gene: TRBV2
j_gene: TRBJ1-2
d_gene: -
CDR3aa: CASSETGQLDGYTF
CDR3nt: TGTGCCAGCAGTGAAACTGGACAATTGGATGGCTACACCTTC

abundance: -
v_gene: TRBV9
j_gene: TRBJ2-1
d_gene: TRBD2
CDR3aa: CASSVGRQRDIYNEQFF
CDR3nt: TGTGCCAGCAGCGTAGGTCGTCAGCGGGATATCTACAATGAGCAGTTCTTC

abundance: few
v_gene: TRBV7-8
j_gene: TRBJ1-4
d_gene: -
CDR3aa: CASSAGRGELFF
CDR3nt: TGTGCCAGCAGCGCAGGCCGGGGGGAACTGTTTTTT

abundance: -
v_gene: TRBV7-2
j_gene: TRBJ2-7
d_gene: TRBD2
CDR3aa: CASSPHGSGRTYEQYF
CDR3nt: TGTGCCAGCAGCCCGCACGGTAGCGGGAGAACCTACGAGCAGTACTTC

abundance: -
v_gene: TRBV2
j_gene: TRBJ2-5
d_gene: TRBD2
CDR3aa: CASSEPSGMGEETQYF
CDR3nt: TGTGCCAGCAGTGAACCCAGCGGGATGGGAGAAGAGACCCAGTACTTC

abundance: -
v_gene: TRBV28
j_gene: TRBJ1-5
d_gene: TRBD1
CDR3aa: CASSEGQRYGNQPQHF
CDR3nt: TGTGCCAGCAGTGAGGGACAGAGGTATGGCAATCAGCCCCAGCATTTT

abundance: few
v_gene: TRBV7-9
j_gene: TRBJ2-5
d_gene: TRBD2
CDR3aa: CASSFLAGYQETQYF
CDR3nt: TGTGCCAGCAGCTTCCTAGCGGGGTACCAAGAGACCCAGTACTTC

abundance: -
v_gene: TRBV29-1
j_gene: TRBJ2-3
d_gene: TRBD2
CDR3aa: CSVVRLAGGHDTQYF
CDR3nt: TGCAGCGTTGTTAGACTAGCGGGGGGGCATGATACGCAGTATTTT

abundance: -
v_gene: TRBV5-4
j_gene: TRBJ1-1
d_gene: TRBD1
CDR3aa: CASSLVIGGEGTEAFF
CDR3nt: TGTGCCAGCAGCTTGGTTATAGGGGGCGAGGGCACTGAAGCTTTCTTT

abundance: -
v_gene: TRBV6-4
j_gene: TRBJ1-5
d_gene: -
CDR3aa: CASSESGNQPQHF
CDR3nt: TGTGCCAGCAGTGAATCAGGGAATCAGCCCCAGCATTTT

abundance: -
v_gene: TRBV18
j_gene: TRBJ2-7
d_gene: -
CDR3aa: CASSPPSYSYEQYF
CDR3nt: TGTGCCAGCTCACCACCCTCTTACTCCTACGAGCAGTACTTC

abundance: -
v_gene: TRBV11-2
j_gene: TRBJ2-7
d_gene: TRBD2
CDR3aa: CASSLLAGPTYEQYF
CDR3nt: TGTGCCAGCAGCCTTCTAGCGGGGCCGACCTACGAGCAGTACTTC

abundance: -
v_gene: TRBV5-1
j_gene: TRBJ1-2
d_gene: -
CDR3aa: CASSAGHNYGYTF
CDR3nt: TGCGCCAGCTCGGCGGGGCATAACTATGGCTACACCTTC